This entry concerns a single T cell receptor beta chain. Its antigen is undetermined. This CDR3 is built from 13 residues. With V trimmed by 0 bases and J by 11 bases, 6 bases remained unmatched. Germline CDR1 and CDR2: LNHNV and YYDKDF (reference sequence). Every donor, a Caucasian adult, lived in Nashville, Tennessee. CD4+ cell separation produced CD45RA+ naive and CD45RA-negative memory subsets. The entry originates in a study of shared clonotypes between healthy human individuals. Study results and caveats: Generation probability values for non-shared clonotypes were lower than those for clonotypes shared by all four donors.

Original methodology: Junction-only sequences produced by ImmunoSEQ had no quality scores, so filtering differed. Profiled with immunoSEQ multiplex PCR; TCRdb holds only in-frame clones, not every one. The DNA was the basis for D and trimming; V, J and clone size are from that table. The repertoire includes approximately 2,000,000 clones, 85% to 95% of them detected once, and 0.37% sits in the top ten. The sequence was obtained from a man between 18 and 35 years old in good health. Some clones in this sample may be carry-over from other donors' samples. Sequencing was done on a sample of naive CD4+ T cells from PBMCs. Subset: CD45RA+ positively selected. The rearrangement links TRBV15 to TRBJ1-1; 7 bases are a match to TRBD1. The CDR3 loop reads CATSRERGREAFF. CDR3 sequence (DNA): TGTGCCACCAGCAGAGAGAGGGGGCGAGAGGCTTTCTTT.